These 14 T cell receptor beta chains came from one sample sequenced in a study of blood T cells in healthy people across ages. With a J-beta primer mix and a sample-barcoded 5' primer, a second PCR ran about 6 to 11 cycles. Each CDR3 protein is one row after TCRdb ran MiXCR on the 5' RACE reads. The sample consists of fewer than 650,000 distinct CDR3 sequences, about 27% of them appearing once. These data were also filed under a second study, of T cells of mothers and their children.

The material sequenced was blood. The receptors originated from a boy aged 2 to 10 in good health.

The V and J genes are TRBV28 and TRBJ2-7; D is perhaps TRBD2 (5 bases). V lost 1 base and J lost 5, with 15 bases in between. In germline, CDR1 is MDHEN, CDR2 SYDVKM. The CDR3 is 15 amino acids. CDR3 coding DNA: TGTGCCAGCAGTTTATTGTTAGTGGGAGAAAACGAGCAGTACTTC. Its translation is CASSLLLVGENEQYF. The whole variable domain, filled in from reference TRBV28 and TRBJ2-7, reads DVKVTQSSRYLVKRTGEKVFLECVQDMDHENMFWYRQDPGLGLRLIYFSYDVKMKEKGDIPEGYSVSREKKERFSLILESASTNQTSMYLCASSLLLVGENEQYFGPGTRLTVT.

This clonotype was seen only a few times. The chain employs TRBV6-2 or TRBV6-3 and TRBJ2-2; a weak D match, TRBD2 (6 bases). Germline V gene sequence: CDR1 MNHEY, CDR2 SVGEGT. V lost 2 bases to trimming and J lost 4 bases, with 20 bases between them. The CDR3 is 18 residues long. CDR3 protein: CASSYSRVTSPLTGELFF. The CDR3, as DNA: TGTGCCAGCAGTTACAGCCGGGTCACTAGCCCACTCACCGGGGAGCTGTTTTTT.

The table lists this clonotype with a few counts. CDR3 region: CASSSGTIVAPAGELFF. CDR3 in DNA: TGCGCCAGCAGTTCCGGGACTATAGTAGCCCCGGCCGGGGAGCTGTTTTTT. V usage is TRBV5-1 and J usage is TRBJ2-2; 7 bases match TRBD2. Germline CDR1 and CDR2: SGHRS and YFSETQ. The V and J ends lost 5 bases and 6 bases, in that order; junction bases with no gene match: 16. This CDR3 comprises 17 residues.

A note on this clonotype: Germline and junction disagree at one end, which may indicate a read error. The CDR3 protein is CAGSLESSVRTQYF. The DNA of the CDR3 is TGTGCCGGCAGCTTAGAGTCGTCAGTCAGGACCCAGTACTTC. The chain employs TRBV7-6 and TRBJ2-5; D gene unclear. The CDR3 extends over 14 amino acids. Looked up from germline, CDR1 is SGHVS and CDR2 is FNYEAQ.

The CDR3 DNA reads as TGTGCCATCAGAAGCGAAGAGACCCAGTACTTC. Its protein is CAIRSEETQYF. The rearrangement joins TRBV10-3 to TRBJ2-5; no reliable D call. The V gene lost 6 bases and the J gene lost 3 bases, with 5 bases spanning the gap. Germline lookup yields CDR1 ENHRY and CDR2 SYGVKD. The CDR3 extends over 11 amino acids.

The J gene is TRBJ2-5, the V gene TRBV29-1; possibly TRBD1 or TRBD2 for D (5 bases each). This CDR3 contains 14 residues. CDR1 is SQVTM, CDR2 ANQGSEA, per germline. Between the trimmed V and J ends, which lost 3 bases and 2 bases, there was a span of 13 bases. The CDR3 sequence is CSVDLGPTQETQYF. The CDR3 coding sequence is TGCAGCGTTGACCTGGGACCTACGCAAGAGACCCAGTACTTC.

This clonotype was observed many times. The DNA for the CDR3 is TGCAGTGCTAGGGAAGGACAGGGGAACACCGGGGAGCTGTTTTTT. Its protein is CSAREGQGNTGELFF. The chain carries TRBV20-1 and TRBJ2-2; 8 bases align to TRBD1. The CDR3 consists of 15 residues. CDR1 and CDR2 (germline): DFQATT, SNEGSKA (reference sequence). V was pared by 3 bases and J by 1 base, with 4 bases of the junction left unmatched.

This clonotype is a singleton in its sample. The CDR3 region has the DNA TGCAGCGCAGGGACAGGGTTTAACTATGGCTACACCTTC. This translates into CSAGTGFNYGYTF. The chain is built from TRBV29-1 and TRBJ1-2; 9 positions match TRBD1. The CDR3 length is 13 residues. Germline CDR1 SQVTM, CDR2 ANQGSEA. V shed 7 bases, J shed 1 base, and the junction held 4 bases outside the gene matches.

This clonotype was seen more than once but under ten times. The chain combines TRBV12-3 or TRBV12-4 with TRBJ2-3; D remains ambiguous. The CDR3 totals 15 residues. With 5 bases removed from V and 6 bases from J, the gap between germline ends came to 18 bases. CDR3 nucleotide sequence: TGTGCCAGCAGTGAAATGACTGCAGTCACGGATACGCAGTATTTT. As protein: CASSEMTAVTDTQYF.

There are a few counts of this clonotype. The gene calls are TRBV6-6 and TRBJ1-4; 8 positions match TRBD1. The CDR3 runs 15 residues. Germline trimming cut 4 bases from V and 7 bases from J; bases unmatched to any gene: 8. Germline assignment: CDR1 MNHNY and CDR2 SVGAGI (reference sequence). The CDR3 loop reads CASSSQGAIGEKLFF. CDR3 sequence (DNA): TGTGCCAGCAGTTCCCAGGGGGCGATAGGTGAAAAACTGTTTTTT.

The chain recombines TRBV5-5 with TRBJ2-1; tentative D call: TRBD2 (6 bases). V shed 3 bases and J shed 8 bases, with 15 bases lying between them. Germline assignment: CDR1 SGHKS and CDR2 YYEKEE (reference sequence). CDR3 size: 14 residues. This CDR3 reads CASSSAWGVDEQFF. The CDR3 bases are TGTGCCAGCAGCTCGGCGTGGGGGGTGGATGAGCAGTTCTTC.

The chain joins TRBV5-1 to TRBJ1-2; no clear D. Germline V gene lookup returns CDR1 SGHRS and CDR2 YFSETQ. Trimming left V 5 bases short and J 4 bases short, with 12 bases between. This CDR3 is 13 amino acids long. The CDR3 DNA is TGCGCCAGCAGGGAAGGACCGAGCTATGGCTACACCTTC. It translates to CASREGPSYGYTF.

This clonotype has only a few counts. The J gene is TRBJ2-5, the V gene TRBV20-1; TRBD2 matches at 7 bases. This CDR3 spans 16 amino acids. Trimming removed 1 base from V and 3 bases from J; junction bases left unmatched: 11. CDR1 and CDR2 (germline): DFQATT, SNEGSKA (reference sequence). This CDR3 reads CSARVTSHTREETQYF. Here the CDR3 DNA reads TGCAGTGCTAGAGTGACTAGCCATACCAGGGAAGAGACCCAGTACTTC.

The J gene is TRBJ2-5, the V gene TRBV30; perhaps TRBD2 as D (7 bases). There are 13 residues in the CDR3. From germline, CDR1 is GTSNPN and CDR2 SVGIG (reference sequence). The V end was cut by 3 bases, the J end by 5 bases, with 13 bases between. The CDR3 DNA is TGTGCCTGGAGCCGGACAGCGGGGGAGACCCAGTACTTC. The encoded protein is CAWSRTAGETQYF.